Listed below are T cell receptor beta chains from one sample, sequenced in a study of cytomegalovirus exposure and HLA in healthy donors. Libraries were prepared by immunoSEQ multiplex PCR; TCRdb keeps only in-frame clonotypes and omits some of them. The sample lists around 67,000 clones; 55% to 80% were seen once. The sample consisted of PBMCs. These receptors were taken from a woman aged 50 to 60 in good health and CMV-seronegative. The CDR3 runs from the conserved cysteine through the conserved F or W. A D gene is named only where the DNA matches it firmly. Not every row has a clone size; where given, it reads once, few, many or a size class.

CDR3: CASPRTDTQYF
DNA: TGTGCCAGCCCTCGCACAGATACGCAGTATTTT
D: NA
J: TRBJ2-3
V: TRBV9
size: NA

CDR3: CASSLGLAGKIEAFF
DNA: TGTGCCAGCAGCTTAGGTCTGGCAGGGAAGATTGAAGCTTTCTTT
D: NA
J: TRBJ1-1
V: TRBV7-9
size: NA

CDR3: CASSQTRRSYEQYF
DNA: TGCGCCAGCAGCCAGACGAGGAGGTCCTACGAGCAGTACTTC
D: NA
J: TRBJ2-7
V: TRBV10-1
size: NA

CDR3: CASSTRQADEAFF
DNA: TGTGCCAGCTCAACAAGACAGGCGGATGAAGCTTTCTTT
D: NA
J: TRBJ1-1
V: TRBV18
size: NA

CDR3: CSVDGSTGSETQYF
DNA: TGCAGCGTTGACGGATCGACAGGGTCCGAGACCCAGTACTTC
D: TRBD1
J: TRBJ2-5
V: TRBV29-1
size: NA

CDR3: CASSVGVWTDYGYTF
DNA: TGTGCCAGCAGCGTAGGAGTTTGGACTGACTATGGCTACACCTTC
D: NA
J: TRBJ1-2
V: TRBV9
size: NA

CDR3: CSVADRGYEQYF
DNA: TGCAGCGTTGCTGACAGGGGATACGAGCAGTACTTC
D: TRBD1
J: TRBJ2-7
V: TRBV29-1
size: NA

CDR3: CASSLGQGRQPQHF
DNA: TGTGCCAGCAGCTTGGGACAGGGACGTCAGCCCCAGCATTTT
D: TRBD1
J: TRBJ1-5
V: TRBV13
size: NA

CDR3: CASGGERGGSADTQYF
DNA: TGTGCCAGCGGGGGGGAAAGAGGGGGAAGCGCAGATACGCAGTATTTT
D: NA
J: TRBJ2-3
V: TRBV2
size: few

CDR3: CASSPVGTGDTEAFF
DNA: TGTGCCAGCAGCCCTGTTGGGACAGGGGACACTGAAGCTTTCTTT
D: TRBD1
J: TRBJ1-1
V: TRBV27
size: once

CDR3: CASSSQGREQPQHF
DNA: TGTGCCAGCAGTTCACAGGGTAGGGAACAGCCCCAGCATTTT
D: NA
J: TRBJ1-5
V: TRBV28
size: NA

CDR3: CATSGHMNTEAFF
DNA: TGTGCCACCAGCGGCCACATGAACACTGAAGCTTTCTTT
D: NA
J: TRBJ1-1
V: TRBV15
size: NA

CDR3: CASSFNPDRGAEAFF
DNA: TGTGCCAGCAGCTTTAATCCGGACAGGGGGGCTGAAGCTTTCTTT
D: TRBD1
J: TRBJ1-1
V: TRBV5-4
size: NA

CDR3: CASSPGTGSREQYF
DNA: TGCGCCAGCAGTCCAGGAACAGGGTCAAGGGAGCAGTACTTC
D: NA
J: TRBJ2-7
V: TRBV10-2
size: few

CDR3: CASSFTGLAADTQYF
DNA: TGCGCCAGCAGCTTCACCGGCCTAGCGGCAGATACGCAGTATTTT
D: TRBD2
J: TRBJ2-3
V: TRBV5-1
size: NA

CDR3: CASTTAQGSGNTIYF
DNA: TGTGCCAGCACCACGGCCCAGGGATCTGGAAACACCATATATTTT
D: NA
J: TRBJ1-3
V: TRBV2
size: NA

CDR3: CASSQDRYLAGGSTDTQYF
DNA: TGTGCCAGCAGCCAAGATCGTTACCTAGCGGGAGGCAGCACAGATACGCAGTATTTT
D: TRBD2
J: TRBJ2-3
V: TRBV14
size: NA

CDR3: CASSDRGPYGYTF
DNA: TGTGCCAGCAGTGATAGGGGGCCCTATGGCTACACCTTC
D: TRBD1
J: TRBJ1-2
V: TRBV2
size: NA

CDR3: CASSFSVLSYEQYF
DNA: TGTGCCAGCAGTTTCAGTGTCCTCTCCTACGAGCAGTACTTC
D: NA
J: TRBJ2-7
V: TRBV27
size: NA

CDR3: CSATGGGSYEQYF
DNA: TGCAGCGCAACAGGGGGTGGAAGCTACGAGCAGTACTTC
D: TRBD1
J: TRBJ2-7
V: TRBV29-1
size: NA

CDR3: CVSSAGLAGGGTDTQYF
DNA: TGTGTCAGCAGCGCAGGACTAGCGGGAGGCGGCACAGATACGCAGTATTTT
D: TRBD2
J: TRBJ2-3
V: TRBV9
size: NA

CDR3: CASSSNYGYTF
DNA: TGTGCCAGCAGCTCCAATTATGGCTACACCTTC
D: NA
J: TRBJ1-2
V: TRBV7-9
size: NA

CDR3: CSVGDRGLVYGYTF
DNA: TGCAGCGTTGGAGACAGGGGGCTGGTCTATGGCTACACCTTC
D: TRBD1
J: TRBJ1-2
V: TRBV29-1
size: once

CDR3: CASSLGQENEKLFF
DNA: TGTGCCAGCAGTTTGGGGCAGGAGAATGAAAAACTGTTTTTT
D: NA
J: TRBJ1-4
V: TRBV28
size: NA

CDR3: CASSQGAPEAGGIYNEQFF
DNA: TGCGCCAGCAGCCAGGGCGCCCCTGAGGCGGGAGGGATTTACAATGAGCAGTTCTTC
D: TRBD2
J: TRBJ2-1
V: TRBV10-1
size: NA

CDR3: CASSQSRERGETQYF
DNA: TGCGCCAGCAGCCAATCCCGGGAAAGGGGGGAGACCCAGTACTTC
D: NA
J: TRBJ2-5
V: TRBV4-3
size: NA

CDR3: CASSIGQGEYSNYGYTF
DNA: TGTGCCAGCAGCATAGGACAGGGGGAATACTCTAACTATGGCTACACCTTC
D: TRBD1
J: TRBJ1-2
V: TRBV5-6
size: once

CDR3: CARSGTGAYEQYF
DNA: TGTGCCCGCTCCGGGACAGGGGCCTACGAGCAGTACTTC
D: TRBD1
J: TRBJ2-7
V: TRBV30
size: few

CDR3: CASSPDRDRLSYGYTF
DNA: TGCGCCAGCAGCCCGGACCGGGACAGACTCTCCTATGGCTACACCTTC
D: TRBD1
J: TRBJ1-2
V: TRBV5-1
size: NA

CDR3: CASSLAAIVGRGETQYF
DNA: TGTGCCAGCAGCTTAGCGGCTATTGTCGGGAGGGGGGAGACCCAGTACTTC
D: TRBD2
J: TRBJ2-5
V: TRBV7-2
size: few

CDR3: CSASPYEKLFF
DNA: TGCAGTGCCAGTCCCTATGAAAAACTGTTTTTT
D: NA
J: TRBJ1-4
V: TRBV20-1
size: NA

CDR3: CASSPTVTSTDTQYF
DNA: TGCGCCAGCAGCCCGACTGTAACTAGCACAGATACGCAGTATTTT
D: NA
J: TRBJ2-3
V: TRBV5-1
size: few

CDR3: CASSQDPAGGVQDTQYF
DNA: TGCGCCAGCAGCCAAGATCCGGCGGGAGGTGTGCAAGATACGCAGTATTTT
D: TRBD2
J: TRBJ2-3
V: TRBV4-3
size: NA

CDR3: CATSRPLAGGVNEKLFF
DNA: TGTGCCACCAGCAGACCGCTCGCCGGAGGGGTTAATGAAAAACTGTTTTTT
D: NA
J: TRBJ1-4
V: TRBV15
size: NA

CDR3: CASSLGPQGIGSYEQYF
DNA: TGTGCCAGCAGCTTGGGCCCACAGGGGATCGGCTCCTACGAGCAGTACTTC
D: TRBD1
J: TRBJ2-7
V: TRBV5-6
size: NA

CDR3: CASTGGADTDTQYF
DNA: TGTGCCAGCACCGGGGGAGCGGACACAGATACGCAGTATTTT
D: NA
J: TRBJ2-3
V: TRBV6-6
size: NA

CDR3: CASNSPGLAGEETQYF
DNA: TGTGCCAGTAATTCCCCAGGACTAGCGGGCGAAGAGACCCAGTACTTC
D: TRBD2
J: TRBJ2-5
V: TRBV19
size: NA

CDR3: CASSSGQPSNQPQHF
DNA: TGTGCCAGCAGTTCGGGACAGCCGAGCAATCAGCCCCAGCATTTT
D: TRBD1
J: TRBJ1-5
V: TRBV27
size: NA

CDR3: CSVEGGGEGRETQYF
DNA: TGCAGCGTCGAAGGGGGCGGGGAAGGCCGAGAGACCCAGTACTTC
D: NA
J: TRBJ2-5
V: TRBV29-1
size: once

CDR3: CASSLATSGTSTDTQYF
DNA: TGCGCCAGCAGCTTGGCAACTAGCGGGACTAGCACAGATACGCAGTATTTT
D: TRBD2
J: TRBJ2-3
V: TRBV5-1
size: NA

CDR3: CASSPRTSGTSTDTQYF
DNA: TGTGCCAGCAGCCCGAGGACTAGCGGGACTAGCACAGATACGCAGTATTTT
D: TRBD2
J: TRBJ2-3
V: TRBV9
size: NA

CDR3: CASRLAVGYEQYF
DNA: TGTGCCAGCAGACTAGCGGTAGGGTACGAGCAGTACTTC
D: TRBD2
J: TRBJ2-7
V: TRBV6-1
size: NA

CDR3: CASSHRGPNTEAFF
DNA: TGTGCCAGCAGTCACAGGGGGCCGAACACTGAAGCTTTCTTT
D: TRBD1
J: TRBJ1-1
V: TRBV6-5
size: few

CDR3: CASSFQGKMAFF
DNA: TGTGCCAGCAGTTTCCAGGGGAAGATGGCTTTCTTT
D: NA
J: TRBJ1-1
V: TRBV6-6
size: NA

CDR3: CASSPVGLPHIQYF
DNA: TGTGCCAGCAGCCCGGTGGGACTGCCCCACATTCAGTACTTC
D: NA
J: TRBJ2-4
V: TRBV13
size: NA

CDR3: CASSFRSAGNTIYF
DNA: TGTGCCAGCAGTTTCCGGTCGGCTGGAAACACCATATATTTT
D: NA
J: TRBJ1-3
V: TRBV28
size: once

CDR3: CASSLGVSSDEQFF
DNA: TGTGCCAGCAGCTTAGGTGTTAGCTCAGATGAGCAGTTCTTC
D: NA
J: TRBJ2-1
V: TRBV7-6
size: few

CDR3: CASRPGLADSTDTQYF
DNA: TGCGCCAGCAGACCGGGACTAGCGGATAGCACAGATACGCAGTATTTT
D: TRBD2
J: TRBJ2-3
V: TRBV5-1
size: few

CDR3: CASSLEGLAGGSEQYF
DNA: TGTGCCAGCAGCTTGGAGGGACTAGCGGGAGGTTCCGAGCAGTACTTC
D: TRBD2
J: TRBJ2-7
V: TRBV7-9
size: few